This TCR delta chain emerged from a study of γδ T cells in repeated Plasmodium falciparum infection. Study-wide context: Malian children with intense seasonal malaria exposure were compared with matched Australian children. Donors had four controlled P. falciparum NF54 infections over about 640 days.

Vgamma9/Vdelta2+ and Vdelta2-negative gammadelta T cells were flow-sorted from PBMC for bulk sequencing. General study results and limits: Vdelta2-negative gammadelta repertoires, largely Vdelta1+, seemingly showed infection-driven waves of new clonal selection. Vgamma9/Vdelta2+ repertoires stayed stably polyclonal over time and infection.

This CDR3 has 18 amino acids. V shed 1 base, J shed 3 bases, and the junction held 10 bases outside the gene matches. The germline V gene has CDR1 GEAIGNYY and CDR2 EKD. In the case of this clone: Its antigen is currently unknown. The protein recorded in TCRdb matches a much larger clone and deviates from this DNA's translation at residue 6, suggesting a read error; the protein here is obtained by translating the DNA.

TCRdb re-called the multiplex PCR reads through CATT. The table records roughly 86,000 delta-chain clones, under 1.5% of them present only once. The source material was gamma-delta T cells from blood. The chain links TRDV2 to TRDJ1, with TRDD3 matching over 13 bases. In the absence of a J gene in TCRdb, the DNA was matched to germline to assign it here. This sequence originates from a pool of human donors (malaria-infected and uninfected, not separated). The chain's CDR3 is CACDTPTGGYGKADKLIF. In DNA form, the CDR3 reads TGTGCCTGTGACACGCCGACTGGGGGATACGGTAAGGCCGATAAACTCATCTTT.